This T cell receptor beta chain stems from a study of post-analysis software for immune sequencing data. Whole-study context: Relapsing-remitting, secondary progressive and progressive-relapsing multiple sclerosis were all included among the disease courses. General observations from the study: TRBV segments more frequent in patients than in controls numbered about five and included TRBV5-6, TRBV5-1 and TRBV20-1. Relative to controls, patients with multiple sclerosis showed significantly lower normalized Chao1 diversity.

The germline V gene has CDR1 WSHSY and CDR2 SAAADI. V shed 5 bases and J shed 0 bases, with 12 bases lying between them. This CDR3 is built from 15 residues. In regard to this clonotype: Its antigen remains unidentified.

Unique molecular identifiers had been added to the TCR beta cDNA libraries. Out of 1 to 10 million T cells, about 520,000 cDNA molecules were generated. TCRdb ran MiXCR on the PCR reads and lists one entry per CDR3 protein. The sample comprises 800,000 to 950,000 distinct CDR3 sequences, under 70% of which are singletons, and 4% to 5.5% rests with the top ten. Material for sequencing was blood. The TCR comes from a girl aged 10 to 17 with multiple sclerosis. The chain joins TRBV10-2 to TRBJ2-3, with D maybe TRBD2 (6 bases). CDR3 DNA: TGCGCCAGCAGTTCCGGGGAGGCCAGCACAGATACGCAGTATTTT. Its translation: CASSSGEASTDTQYF.